Described below is a single T cell receptor beta chain sequence and its context. The CDR3 is made up of 15 amino acids. The trim removed 4 bases at V and 5 bases at J, leaving 7 bases unmatched. Per germline, CDR1 SGHNT and CDR2 YYREEE (reference sequence). This record belongs to a study of technical replicates of blood from a handful of donors. Sequencing was performed with immunoSEQ multiplex PCR; in TCRdb, only in-frame clones are kept and a portion is missing. The repertoire holds 70,000 or so clones, with roughly 91% as singletons. This receptor was identified in a human donor in good health. Some clones in this sample may be carry-over from other donors' samples. The rearrangement links TRBV5-4 to TRBJ1-2; 11 nucleotides agree with TRBD1. Sequencing was carried out using T cells isolated from PBMCs. In nucleotides, the CDR3 is TGTGCCAGCAGCCACCTAGGACAGGGGGCGTATGGCTACACCTTC. Translated, it gives CASSHLGQGAYGYTF.